The 26 T cell receptor beta chains below were found in one sample sequenced in a study of cytomegalovirus exposure and HLA in healthy donors (dated by TCRdb to 2015 to 2018). Library preparation used the immunoSEQ multiplex PCR assay. Held by TCRdb, this immuneACCESS table contains in-frame sequences only and omits some clones. Under half of the omission traces to an unresolved V gene where checked; the cause of the rest is unknown. Present in this sample are hundreds of thousands of clones, 86% of which were seen just once. The top ten clonotypes cover over 0.75% of the sample. The sequenced sample was PBMCs. All receptors come from a young woman in good health and CMV-seronegative.

This chain links TRBV30 with TRBJ1-1; 9 bases line up with TRBD1. After removal of 0 bases from V and 8 bases from J, the junction contained 4 bases not matched to a gene. The length of the CDR3 is 13 residues. The germline V gene encodes CDR1 GTSNPN and CDR2 SVGIG (reference sequence). The CDR3 sequence is CAWSVDGTGEAFF. CDR3 in DNA: TGTGCCTGGAGTGTAGACGGGACAGGGGAAGCTTTCTTT.

The chain couples TRBV7-8 to TRBJ2-2; 9 nucleotides match TRBD2. Unmatched junction bases numbered 3, after V lost 1 base and J lost 6 bases. This CDR3 has 15 amino acids. The germline V gene encodes CDR1 SGHVS and CDR2 FQNEAQ. CDR3 nucleotides: TGTGCCAGCAGCTTAGTGGCTAGCGGGGCCGGGGAGCTGTTTTTT. Translated: CASSLVASGAGELFF. Full variable domain (remainder filled in from reference TRBV7-8 and TRBJ2-2): GAGVSQSPRYKVAKRGQDVALRCDPISGHVSLFWYQQALGQGPEFLTYFQNEAQLDKSGLPSDRFFAERPEGSVSTLKIQRTQQEDSAVYLCASSLVASGAGELFFGEGSRLTVL.

The chain has TRBV2 and TRBJ2-3; 12 bases agree with TRBD2. Looked up from germline, CDR1 is SNHLY and CDR2 is FYNNEI. The CDR3 consists of 14 residues. V lost 6 bases and J lost 5; bases outside the gene matches: 3. Here the CDR3 reads CASRRLAGEDTQYF. CDR3 nucleotides: TGTGCCAGCAGGAGACTAGCGGGGGAAGATACGCAGTATTTT.

This chain joins TRBV28 and TRBJ2-7; D is possibly TRBD2 (5 bases). The germline V gene encodes CDR1 MDHEN and CDR2 SYDVKM. The CDR3 has 14 amino acids. Trimming took off 1 base at V and 3 bases at J, with 10 bases between the two ends. CDR3 region: CASSLSREDYEQYF. The CDR3, as DNA: TGTGCCAGCAGTTTATCCCGGGAAGACTACGAGCAGTACTTC. Full variable domain (remainder filled in from reference TRBV28 and TRBJ2-7): DVKVTQSSRYLVKRTGEKVFLECVQDMDHENMFWYRQDPGLGLRLIYFSYDVKMKEKGDIPEGYSVSREKKERFSLILESASTNQTSMYLCASSLSREDYEQYFGPGTRLTVT.

The chain recombines TRBV14 with TRBJ2-1, with D uncertain. Germline V gene lookup returns CDR1 SGHDN and CDR2 FVKESK. CDR3 length: 14 amino acids. V was trimmed by 0 bases and J by 2 bases, leaving 5 bases between them. The CDR3 bases are TGTGCCAGCAGCCAAGAAAGAGCCTACAATGAGCAGTTCTTC. Amino acids: CASSQERAYNEQFF.

The CDR3: CASRGANGLVPQYF. CDR3 nucleotide sequence: TGTGCCAGCAGGGGGGCTAACGGACTCGTACCGCAGTATTTT. V gene TRBV2 combines with J gene TRBJ2-3; TRBD1 is a possible D gene (6 bases). The V gene's germline CDR1 is SNHLY and CDR2 FYNNEI. CDR3 length equals 14 residues. V lost 6 bases and J 10 bases, leaving 20 bases between the germline ends.

V is TRBV5-1 and J is TRBJ2-3; 10 bases align to TRBD2. This CDR3 has 16 residues. Germline CDR1 is SGHRS and CDR2 is YFSETQ. J was trimmed by 1 base and V by 4 bases; bases with no gene match: 6. The CDR3: CASSLGGTSGTDTQYF. The CDR3 DNA reads TGCGCCAGCAGCCTGGGGGGGACTAGCGGCACAGATACGCAGTATTTT.

This clone appeared once. The V gene is TRBV5-4, the J gene TRBJ2-5; TRBD1 matches 8 bases. Germline CDR1 and CDR2: SGHNT and YYREEE (reference sequence). J lost 2 bases, V lost 5 bases, and 8 bases had no gene match. The CDR3 is 15 amino acids. As DNA, the CDR3 is TGTGCCAGCAGAAGCCGGGACAGGCGTCAAGAGACCCAGTACTTC. As protein: CASRSRDRRQETQYF.

Only a few counts were recorded for this clone. CDR3 amino acids: CASSLGPTRGGYTF. The CDR3 nucleotides are TGTGCCAGCAGTCTTGGGCCGACAAGGGGTGGCTACACCTTC. V gene TRBV6-5 combines with J gene TRBJ1-2; TRBD1 might be the D (5 bases). V lost 5 bases to trimming and J lost 7 bases, with 17 bases between them. In germline, CDR1 is MNHEY, CDR2 SVGAGI. This CDR3 is built from 14 residues.

The gene calls are TRBV27 and TRBJ1-4; D ambiguous. Trimming removed 4 bases from V and 0 bases from J, with 15 bases in between. The CDR3 contains 17 residues. The germline CDR1 and CDR2 sequences are MNHEY and SMNVEV (reference sequence). The CDR3 region is CASSSLLESPTNEKLFF. The CDR3 DNA follows: TGTGCCAGCAGTTCTCTCCTCGAGTCACCAACTAATGAAAAACTGTTTTTT.

The chain carries TRBV5-1 and TRBJ1-1, with 11 bases identical to TRBD1. Per germline, CDR1 SGHRS and CDR2 YFSETQ. There are 16 residues in the CDR3. Germline trimming cut 3 bases from V and 5 bases from J; bases unmatched to any gene: 9. CDR3 nucleotide sequence: TGCGCCAGCAGCTCCCCAACCGGGACAGGGGGGACTGAAGCTTTCTTT. As protein: CASSSPTGTGGTEAFF.

This chain connects TRBV5-1 to TRBJ1-6, with 8 nucleotides matching TRBD1. The trim removed 4 bases at V and 6 bases at J, leaving 12 bases unmatched. Germline V gives CDR1 SGHRS, CDR2 YFSETQ. The CDR3 runs to 17 residues. For the CDR3, the DNA is TGCGCCAGCAGCCCAGATGGACAGGGTTACTTTAATTCACCCCTCCACTTT. Protein product: CASSPDGQGYFNSPLHF.

The chain carries TRBV30 and TRBJ2-7, with a possible D match to TRBD2 (5 bases). The CDR3 has 16 amino acids. V was pared by 2 bases and J by 3 bases, with 20 bases between. Germline lookup yields CDR1 GTSNPN and CDR2 SVGIG (reference sequence). The CDR3 nucleotides are TGTGCCTGGAGTACACCCCTCGAGGGCAGGTTCTACGAGCAGTACTTC. Protein sequence: CAWSTPLEGRFYEQYF.

The genes are TRBV6-1 and TRBJ1-3; D is perhaps TRBD1 (5 bases). V gave up 8 bases and J gave up 0 bases, with 11 bases separating them. CDR1 is MNHNS, CDR2 SASEGT, per germline. CDR3 length equals 14 residues. CDR3 DNA sequence: TGTGCCAGCCGACGACAGAACTCTGGAAACACCATATATTTT. Translated: CASRRQNSGNTIYF.

The gene calls are TRBV10-1 and TRBJ1-1; D not certain. V lost 5 bases and J 1 base, leaving 11 bases between the germline ends. The germline CDR1 and CDR2 sequences are WNHNN and SYGVQD (reference sequence). CDR3 length equals 14 residues. The CDR3 protein is CASSFSRENTEAFF. CDR3 nucleotide sequence: TGCGCCAGCAGTTTTTCCCGGGAGAACACTGAAGCTTTCTTT.

V and J are TRBV19 and TRBJ2-7; D is possibly TRBD1 (5 bases). V was trimmed by 4 bases and J by 6 bases, leaving 16 bases between them. CDR1 and CDR2 (germline): LNHDA, SQIVND (reference sequence). This CDR3 is built from 14 residues. The CDR3 sequence: CASSRGLGLSEQYF. The DNA for the CDR3 is TGTGCCAGTAGTAGAGGTTTGGGGCTCTCCGAGCAGTACTTC. The complete variable domain, with remaining parts taken from reference TRBV19 and TRBJ2-7, reads DGGITQSPKYLFRKEGQNVTLSCEQNLNHDAMYWYRQDPGQGLRLIYYSQIVNDFQKGDIAEGYSVSREKKESFPLTVTSAQKNPTAFYLCASSRGLGLSEQYFGPGTRLTVT.

This clone was detected only a few times. This chain uses TRBV5-4 with TRBJ2-7; tentatively, D is TRBD1 (6 bases). The CDR3 spans 16 residues. V was shortened by 4 bases and J by 6 bases, with 23 bases between the two germline ends. Germline V gives CDR1 SGHNT, CDR2 YYREEE (reference sequence). CDR3 region: CASSPSPRGTRAEQYF. The CDR3 DNA sequence: TGTGCCAGCAGCCCCTCTCCTAGGGGGACACGGGCCGAGCAGTACTTC.

This chain links TRBV28 with TRBJ2-7, with D possibly TRBD2 on 6 matching bases. CDR1 and CDR2 from the germline V gene are MDHEN and SYDVKM. Trimming stripped 3 bases from V and 4 bases from J, with 13 bases between. The CDR3 extends over 14 amino acids. The CDR3 nucleotides are TGTGCCAGCAGTTTCGTTCCGGGAGCGTACGAGCAGTACTTC. Its protein product is CASSFVPGAYEQYF.

This clone was seen a single time. The V call is TRBV15, the J call TRBJ1-2; TRBD1 matches at 7 bases. Germline CDR1 and CDR2: LNHNV and YYDKDF (reference sequence). The CDR3 consists of 13 residues. The V gene end was trimmed by 8 bases and the J gene end by 6 bases; junction bases not matched to a gene: 9. CDR3 in amino acids: CATRARQGNGYTF. As DNA, the CDR3 is TGTGCCACCCGCGCCCGACAGGGAAATGGCTACACCTTC. Drawing the rest from reference TRBV15 and TRBJ1-2, the complete variable domain is DAMVIQNPRYQVTQFGKPVTLSCSQTLNHNVMYWYQQKSSQAPKLLFHYYDKDFNNEADTPDNFQSRRPNTSFCFLDIRSPGLGDTAMYLCATRARQGNGYTFGSGTRLTVV.

The rearrangement joins TRBV27 to TRBJ2-2; tentative D call: TRBD1 (5 bases). The CDR3 has 15 residues. Germline values: CDR1 MNHEY, CDR2 SMNVEV (reference sequence). The germline V and J ends were trimmed by 5 bases and 5 bases, with 15 bases remaining between them. CDR3 nucleotide sequence: TGTGCCAGCAGTCTACATTCGCGACAGACCGGGGAGCTGTTTTTT. Translating gives CASSLHSRQTGELFF.

The J gene is TRBJ1-1, the V gene TRBV19; 7 positions agree with TRBD1. This CDR3 contains 15 residues. CDR1 and CDR2 from the germline V gene are LNHDA and SQIVND (reference sequence). V dropped 2 bases and J dropped 3; count of bases not matched to a gene: 6. In DNA, the CDR3 is TGTGCCAGTAGTATAATAGGGGGCGCGTACACTGAAGCTTTCTTT. Amino acids: CASSIIGGAYTEAFF. The full variable domain, completed using reference TRBV19 and TRBJ1-1, is DGGITQSPKYLFRKEGQNVTLSCEQNLNHDAMYWYRQDPGQGLRLIYYSQIVNDFQKGDIAEGYSVSREKKESFPLTVTSAQKNPTAFYLCASSIIGGAYTEAFFGQGTRLTVV.

The chain employs TRBV6-6 and TRBJ1-6; a possible D gene is TRBD1 (5 bases). Trimming took off 7 bases at V and 5 bases at J, with 12 bases between the two ends. Germline CDR1 MNHNY, CDR2 SVGAGI (reference sequence). CDR3 size: 14 residues. CDR3 region: CASIDAGDNSPLHF. In nucleotides, the CDR3 is TGTGCCAGCATCGACGCGGGGGATAATTCACCCCTCCACTTT.

As to this clone: This specimen includes other DNA sequences encoding the same CDR3. This rearrangement joins TRBV18 to TRBJ1-1; 9 bases are a match to TRBD1. The CDR3 spans 16 residues. The V gene's germline CDR1 is KGHSH and CDR2 LQKENI. The trim removed 3 bases at V and 0 bases at J, leaving 5 bases unmatched. Written as DNA, the CDR3 is TGTGCCAGCTCACCTCAAACAGGGGGCATGAACACTGAAGCTTTCTTT. It is translated as CASSPQTGGMNTEAFF.

This clone came up once. The J gene is TRBJ2-1, the V gene TRBV30; 10 bases match TRBD1. V gave up 5 bases and J gave up 4 bases; unmatched junction bases: 5. Germline-derived CDR1 and CDR2 are GTSNPN and SVGIG (reference sequence). The CDR3 totals 14 residues. The CDR3 DNA reads TGTGCCTGGGCCCGGGACAGGGGATACAATGAGCAGTTCTTC. This gives the protein CAWARDRGYNEQFF.

The chain carries TRBV28 and TRBJ2-7; D is unresolved. Germline V gene lookup returns CDR1 MDHEN and CDR2 SYDVKM. V gave up 2 bases and J gave up 9 bases, with 8 bases separating them. The CDR3 spans 11 residues. The CDR3 spells CASSLGSGQYF. CDR3 DNA: TGTGCCAGCAGTTTAGGATCAGGGCAGTACTTC.

This clone was seen once. The rearrangement joins TRBV5-8 to TRBJ1-2, with a tentative D call TRBD1 (5 bases). The V gene's germline CDR1 is SGHTS and CDR2 YDEGEE. The CDR3 consists of 17 residues. V was pared by 0 bases and J by 4 bases, with 19 bases between. The CDR3 spells CASSLAGSLGRPYGYTF. The CDR3 region has the DNA TGTGCCAGCAGCTTGGCCGGTTCGTTGGGGCGCCCCTATGGCTACACCTTC.